The 8 T cell receptor beta chains presented below share a single source sample, sequenced in a study of shared clonotypes between healthy human individuals. Here immunoSEQ multiplex PCR was the method, and the copy in TCRdb shows in-frame clones only, minus some. Here the sample spans over a million clones, 75% to 85% being singletons. Sequencing was performed on memory CD4+ T cells from PBMCs. Subset: CD45RA-negative fraction. Receptors originate from a man aged 18 to 29 in good health. Some clones in this sample may be carry-over from other donors' samples.

This sequence joins TRBV7-9 and TRBJ2-3, with D perhaps matching TRBD1 (5 bases). Germline loops: CDR1 SEHNR, CDR2 FQNEAQ (reference sequence). Trimming took 5 bases from V and 4 from J, leaving 13 bases between them. The CDR3 contains 14 residues. The CDR3 sequence: CASSPGSTADTQYF. As DNA, the CDR3 is TGTGCCAGCAGCCCAGGGTCTACAGCAGATACGCAGTATTTT.

This rearrangement joins TRBV28 to TRBJ1-2; a weak D match, TRBD1 (5 bases). Germline CDR1 MDHEN, CDR2 SYDVKM. V dropped 4 bases and J dropped 8 bases, with 20 bases sitting between them. The CDR3 totals 15 residues. The CDR3: CASSSLGSGLRGYTF. Written as DNA, the CDR3 is TGTGCCAGCAGTTCCTTAGGGTCAGGGCTCCGCGGCTACACCTTC.

The chain has TRBV7-2 and TRBJ2-6; 7 bases agree with TRBD1. The CDR3 is 16 amino acids. The ends lost 5 bases at V and 1 base at J; junction bases unmatched: 5. Germline V gene data show CDR1 as SGHTA and CDR2 as FQGNSA. The CDR3 here is CASSPRTGSGANVLTF. The CDR3 DNA reads TGTGCCAGCAGCCCCCGGACAGGTTCTGGGGCCAACGTCCTGACTTTC.

A single count supports this clone. The chain uses TRBV12-5 and TRBJ2-1; weak D call: TRBD1 (6 bases). Germline CDR1 and CDR2: LGHNT and FRNRAP. Trimming removed 3 bases at V and 5 bases at J, with 14 bases between. This CDR3 contains 15 residues. The CDR3 loop is CASGFMAGAHNEQFF. The CDR3 DNA reads as TGTGCTAGTGGTTTTATGGCAGGGGCCCACAATGAGCAGTTCTTC. The whole variable domain, filled in from reference TRBV12-5 and TRBJ2-1, reads DARVTQTPRHKVTEMGQEVTMRCQPILGHNTVFWYRQTMMQGLELLAYFRNRAPLDDSGMPKDRFSAEMPDATLATLKIQPSEPRDSAVYFCASGFMAGAHNEQFFGPGTRLTVL.

In its sample, this clone was seen many times. Distinct nucleotide sequences in the sample also encode this CDR3. The rearrangement joins TRBV2 to TRBJ2-7; TRBD2 agrees at 8 bases. V lost 8 bases, J lost 4 bases, and 7 bases stayed unmatched. Germline CDR1 reads SNHLY; CDR2 reads FYNNEI. The CDR3 extends over 13 amino acids. The CDR3 coding sequence is TGTGCCAGCTCCGCGGGGGGCAGATACGAGCAGTACTTC. Translating gives CASSAGGRYEQYF.

Here the CDR3 reads CASSLTGGSGNTIYF. CDR3 nucleotide sequence: TGTGCCAGCAGCTTGACAGGTGGCTCTGGAAACACCATATATTTT. The chain couples TRBV5-6 to TRBJ1-3; tentative D call: TRBD1 (5 bases). Per the germline V gene, CDR1 is SGHDT and CDR2 is YYEEEE. V gave up 1 base and J gave up 0 bases, with 8 bases separating them. The length of the CDR3 is 15 residues.

The J gene is TRBJ1-5, the V gene TRBV30, with D hard to call. The CDR3 runs 14 residues. V dropped 2 bases and J dropped 5 bases, with 13 bases sitting between them. Germline loops: CDR1 GTSNPN, CDR2 SVGIG (reference sequence). This chain's CDR3 is CAWSTDQAYQPQHF. CDR3 nucleotides: TGTGCCTGGAGTACCGATCAGGCCTATCAGCCCCAGCATTTT.

The gene calls are TRBV2 and TRBJ2-3; no reliable D call. The germline CDR1 and CDR2 sequences are SNHLY and FYNNEI. CDR3 length: 12 amino acids. Trimming shortened V by 6 bases and J by 3 bases, and 7 bases separated the two germline ends. The CDR3 bases are TGTGCCAGCAGCCCGAATACAGATACGCAGTATTTT. Its protein product is CASSPNTDTQYF.